Shown below are 10 T cell receptor beta chains from a single sample sequenced in a study of cytomegalovirus exposure and HLA in healthy donors. 13 Jbeta primers and 60 Vbeta primers were used for the PCR. Profiled with immunoSEQ multiplex PCR; TCRdb holds only in-frame clones, not every one. The data contain more than 65,000 clones, around 81% of them singletons. What was sequenced was PBMCs. These receptors were obtained from a man between 18 and 29 years old in good health and CMV-seropositive.

V and J are TRBV6-1 and TRBJ1-2; TRBD1 matches at 9 bases. With 4 bases clipped from V and 0 bases from J, the junction kept 3 bases outside the gene matches. The CDR3 extends over 15 amino acids. Germline loops: CDR1 MNHNS, CDR2 SASEGT. The CDR3 nucleotides read TGTGCCAGCAGTGGGGGACAGGGATCTAACTATGGCTACACCTTC. Protein sequence: CASSGGQGSNYGYTF.

The rearrangement uses TRBV29-1 and TRBJ1-2; 7 bases agree with TRBD1. V shed 1 base and J 5 bases; nucleotides not matched to a gene: 7. This CDR3 region has 14 residues. The germline V gene has CDR1 SQVTM and CDR2 ANQGSEA. Written as DNA, the CDR3 is TGCAGCGTTGAAGGCGGGACAGTAAATTATGGCTACACCTTC. This gives the protein CSVEGGTVNYGYTF.

CDR3 protein: CASSSRGQERFNYGYTF. The DNA of the CDR3 is TGCGCCAGCAGCTCTCGAGGACAGGAACGCTTTAACTATGGCTACACCTTC. The rearrangement links TRBV5-1 to TRBJ1-2; 7 bases match TRBD1. The J segment lost 1 base and the V segment lost 3 bases, leaving 12 bases of the junction unmatched. The CDR3 loop spans 17 amino acids. The V gene's germline CDR1 is SGHRS and CDR2 YFSETQ.

This chain connects TRBV6-4 to TRBJ2-2, with D perhaps TRBD1 (6 bases). With 5 bases removed from V and 5 bases from J, the gap between germline ends came to 12 bases. Per the germline V gene, CDR1 is MRHNA and CDR2 is SNTAGT. The CDR3 has 14 amino acids. The CDR3 nucleotides read TGTGCCAGCAGTACAGGGATCTTAACCGGGGAGCTGTTTTTT. Its protein product is CASSTGILTGELFF.

The J gene is TRBJ1-1, the V gene TRBV7-3; 7 positions match TRBD1. This CDR3 comprises 14 residues. Losses at the gene ends were 5 bases for V and 1 base for J; bases not matched to a gene: 4. CDR1 SGHTA and CDR2 FQGTGA come from the germline V gene. In nucleotides, the CDR3 is TGTGCCAGCAGCCCCGGGACAGCGAACACTGAAGCTTTCTTT. Protein product: CASSPGTANTEAFF.

The chain employs TRBV6-1 and TRBJ2-5; 7 bases fit TRBD2. Germline V CDR1 and CDR2: MNHNS, SASEGT. This CDR3 has 15 amino acids. The trim removed 3 bases at V and 5 bases at J, leaving 9 bases unmatched. The CDR3, as DNA: TGTGCCAGCAGTGATGATCGGGAGGCGTGGGAGACCCAGTACTTC. Protein: CASSDDREAWETQYF.

The J gene is TRBJ2-1, the V gene TRBV5-1, with 14 bases fitting TRBD2. CDR1 is SGHRS, CDR2 YFSETQ, per germline. The CDR3 is made up of 16 amino acids. J was trimmed by 5 bases and V by 4 bases; bases with no gene match: 5. The CDR3 protein is CASSRGTSGSHNEQFF. The CDR3 nucleotides are TGCGCCAGCAGCCGGGGGACTAGCGGGAGTCACAATGAGCAGTTCTTC. Variable domain in full (rest from reference TRBV5-1 and TRBJ2-1): KAGVTQTPRYLIKTRGQQVTLSCSPISGHRSVSWYQQTPGQGLQFLFEYFSETQRNKGNFPGRFSGRQFSNSRSEMNVSTLELGDSALYLCASSRGTSGSHNEQFFGPGTRLTVL.

The genes are TRBV4-1 and TRBJ2-5, with 7 bases matching TRBD1. V was pared by 2 bases and J by 8 bases, with 8 bases of the junction left unmatched. Germline CDR1 reads MGHRA; CDR2 reads YSYEKL. The CDR3 extends over 14 amino acids. The DNA of the CDR3 is TGCGCCAGCAGCCAAACCTGGACAGGCAGAACCCAGTACTTC. Translated: CASSQTWTGRTQYF.

CDR3: CASSFAGTYNEQFF. CDR3 in DNA: TGTGCCAGCAGCTTCGCCGGGACATACAATGAGCAGTTCTTC. This sequence joins TRBV25-1 and TRBJ2-1, with D possibly TRBD1 on 6 matching bases. CDR1 MGHDK and CDR2 SYGVNS come from the germline V gene. V lost 6 bases to trimming and J lost 4 bases, with 13 bases between them. This CDR3 is 14 amino acids long. The variable domain in full, completed from reference TRBV25-1 and TRBJ2-1, reads EADIYQTPRYLVIGTGKKITLECSQTMGHDKMYWYQQDPGMELHLIHYSYGVNSTEKGDLSSESTVSRIRTEHFPLTLESARPSHTSQYLCASSFAGTYNEQFFGPGTRLTVL.

The chain couples TRBV5-1 to TRBJ1-1; D unclear. Germline V gene lookup returns CDR1 SGHRS and CDR2 YFSETQ. The CDR3 runs 16 residues. Trimming shortened V by 0 bases and J by 1 base, and 13 bases separated the two germline ends. CDR3 sequence: CASSLDPVRGNTEAFF. CDR3 bases: TGCGCCAGCAGCTTGGACCCTGTCCGGGGGAACACTGAAGCTTTCTTT.